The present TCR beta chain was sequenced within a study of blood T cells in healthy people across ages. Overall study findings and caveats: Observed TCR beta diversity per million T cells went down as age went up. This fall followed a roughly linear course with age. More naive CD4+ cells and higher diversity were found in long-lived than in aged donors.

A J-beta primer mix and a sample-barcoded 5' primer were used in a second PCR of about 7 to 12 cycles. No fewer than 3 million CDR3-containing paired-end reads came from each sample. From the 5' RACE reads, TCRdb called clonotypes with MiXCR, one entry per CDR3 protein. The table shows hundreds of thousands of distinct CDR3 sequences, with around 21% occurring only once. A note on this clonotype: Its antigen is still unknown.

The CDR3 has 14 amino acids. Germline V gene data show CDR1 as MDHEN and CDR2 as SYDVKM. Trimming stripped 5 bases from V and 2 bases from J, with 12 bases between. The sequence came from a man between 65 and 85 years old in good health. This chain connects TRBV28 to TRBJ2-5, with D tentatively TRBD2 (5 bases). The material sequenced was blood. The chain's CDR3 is CASSEGGPQETQYF. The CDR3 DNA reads TGTGCCAGCAGTGAGGGCGGACCTCAAGAGACCCAGTACTTC.